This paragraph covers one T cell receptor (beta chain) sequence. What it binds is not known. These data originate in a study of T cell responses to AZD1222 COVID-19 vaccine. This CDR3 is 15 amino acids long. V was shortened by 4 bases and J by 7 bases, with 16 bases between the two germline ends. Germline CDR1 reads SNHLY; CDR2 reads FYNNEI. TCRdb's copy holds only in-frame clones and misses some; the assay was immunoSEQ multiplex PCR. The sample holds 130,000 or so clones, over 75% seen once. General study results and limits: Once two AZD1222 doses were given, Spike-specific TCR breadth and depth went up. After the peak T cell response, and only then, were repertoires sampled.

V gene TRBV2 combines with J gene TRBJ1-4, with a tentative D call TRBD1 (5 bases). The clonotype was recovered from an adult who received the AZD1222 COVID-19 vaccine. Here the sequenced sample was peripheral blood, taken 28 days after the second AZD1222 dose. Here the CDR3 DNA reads TGTGCCAGCAGTGGAGGGCCCCGGGGGGGTGAAAAACTGTTTTTT. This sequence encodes CASSGGPRGGEKLFF.